These T cell receptor beta chains were read from a single sample in a study of memory CD4+ T cells and cytomegalovirus serostatus. TCRdb's copy holds only in-frame clones and misses some; the assay was immunoSEQ multiplex PCR. The sample has about 75,000 clones, roughly 80% seen once. The sequencing input was memory CD4+ T cells from blood. The receptors stem from an adult in good health and CMV-seropositive. Each CDR3 is given with its conserved first and last residue. The D gene is left open where the match is weak. Only some rows state a clone size, as once, few, many or a class for expanded clones.

D gene,clone size,V gene,J gene,CDR3 protein,CDR3 DNA
TRBD1,few,TRBV4-1,TRBJ2-3,CASRHFDRGIPADTQYF,TGCGCCAGCAGACACTTCGACAGGGGGATTCCGGCAGATACGCAGTATTTT
-,-,TRBV5-5,TRBJ1-1,CASTEGPSLMNTEAFF,TGTGCCAGCACCGAGGGCCCTTCTCTCATGAACACTGAAGCTTTCTTT
-,-,TRBV6-5,TRBJ2-7,CASPSGPDSYEQYF,TGTGCCAGCCCATCTGGACCGGATTCCTACGAGCAGTACTTC
-,-,TRBV2,TRBJ1-6,CASHREITLHF,TGTGCCAGTCACCGGGAGATCACCCTCCACTTT
-,-,TRBV30,TRBJ1-6,CAWSVQYNSPLHF,TGTGCCTGGAGTGTCCAGTATAATTCACCCCTCCACTTT
-,-,TRBV10-3,TRBJ1-4,CAISEFGNEKLFF,TGTGCCATCAGTGAGTTCGGCAATGAAAAACTGTTTTTT
-,few,TRBV28,TRBJ2-2,CASSLGGYTGELFF,TGTGCCAGCAGTTTAGGGGGGTACACCGGGGAGCTGTTTTTT
-,few,TRBV19,TRBJ1-1,CASNTGRETEAFF,TGTGCCAGTAATACGGGGCGAGAAACTGAAGCTTTCTTT
TRBD2,-,TRBV29-1,TRBJ2-3,CSVSLAGGPVDTQYF,TGCAGCGTGTCACTAGCGGGAGGTCCGGTAGATACGCAGTATTTT
-,-,TRBV2,TRBJ2-2,CASTGSGNTGELFF,TGTGCCAGCACAGGATCAGGGAACACCGGGGAGCTGTTTTTT
TRBD1,-,TRBV18,TRBJ1-5,CASSPGQDYQPQHF,TGTGCCAGCTCACCGGGACAGGACTATCAGCCCCAGCATTTT
-,-,TRBV9,TRBJ2-3,CASSVGVGGDADTQYF,TGTGCCAGCAGCGTAGGGGTGGGGGGAGATGCAGATACGCAGTATTTT
TRBD1,-,TRBV6-5,TRBJ1-2,CASSTGGHYGYTF,TGTGCCAGCAGCACAGGGGGCCACTATGGCTACACCTTC
TRBD2,-,TRBV28,TRBJ2-7,CASSSPSGRLYEQYF,TGTGCCAGCAGCTCACCGAGCGGGAGGTTGTACGAGCAGTACTTC
-,-,TRBV2,TRBJ1-4,CASSDGTGGGKKLFF,TGTGCCAGCAGTGATGGAACGGGGGGAGGAAAAAAACTGTTTTTT
TRBD2,-,TRBV5-1,TRBJ2-1,CASSPIAGVSNEQFF,TGCGCCAGCAGCCCCATAGCGGGAGTCTCGAATGAGCAGTTCTTC
TRBD2,few,TRBV10-1,TRBJ2-7,CASSQGLAGEQYF,TGCGCCAGCAGTCAGGGACTAGCGGGGGAGCAGTACTTC
-,-,TRBV7-2,TRBJ1-2,CAIQRANYGYTF,TGTGCCATACAGCGAGCCAACTATGGCTACACCTTC
-,-,TRBV18,TRBJ1-6,CASSPIGRTGSSYNSPLHF,TGTGCCAGCTCACCAATAGGGAGAACAGGGAGCTCCTATAATTCACCCCTCCACTTT
-,-,TRBV11-2,TRBJ1-1,CASSRLAGNTEAFF,TGTGCCAGCAGCAGGTTGGCGGGTAACACTGAAGCTTTCTTT
-,-,TRBV7-8,TRBJ1-1,CASSLTGNTEAFF,TGTGCCAGCAGCTTGACAGGGAACACTGAAGCTTTCTTT
TRBD1,few,TRBV5-1,TRBJ1-3,CASSGQGAGNTIYF,TGCGCCAGCAGTGGGCAGGGGGCCGGAAACACCATATATTTT
-,once,TRBV30,TRBJ2-3,CAWGRTRGQYF,TGTGCCTGGGGACGGACACGGGGGCAGTATTTT
-,-,TRBV10-3,TRBJ2-5,CAISARGETQYF,TGTGCCATCAGTGCTAGGGGAGAGACCCAGTACTTC
TRBD1,-,TRBV27,TRBJ1-1,CASSQWDRAGTEAFF,TGTGCCAGCAGTCAATGGGACAGGGCGGGGACTGAAGCTTTCTTT
TRBD1,-,TRBV18,TRBJ1-5,CASSLGQGASNQPQHF,TGTGCCAGCTCACTCGGACAGGGGGCGAGCAATCAGCCCCAGCATTTT
-,-,TRBV7-8,TRBJ1-1,CASSLGRGPEAFF,TGTGCCAGCAGCTTAGGACGGGGTCCTGAAGCTTTCTTT
-,-,TRBV30,TRBJ2-6,CAWSVPDVTGANVLTF,TGTGCCTGGAGTGTCCCGGATGTGACTGGGGCCAACGTCCTGACTTTC
-,-,TRBV4-1,TRBJ2-5,CASSLPGSETQYF,TGCGCCAGCAGCCTCCCGGGGAGCGAGACCCAGTACTTC
-,few,TRBV6-6,TRBJ1-5,CASSLLEQPQHF,TGTGCCAGCAGTCTTCTAGAGCAGCCCCAGCATTTT
-,-,TRBV7-2,TRBJ1-2,CASSDAFTAYGYTF,TGTGCCAGCAGCGACGCCTTTACAGCGTATGGCTACACCTTC
TRBD1,-,TRBV7-9,TRBJ2-2,CAGGLTGVTGELFF,TGTGCCGGGGGACTGACAGGGGTCACCGGGGAGCTGTTTTTT
TRBD1,-,TRBV7-2,TRBJ1-1,CASSPTGGANTEAFF,TGTGCCAGCAGCCCTACAGGGGGCGCGAACACTGAAGCTTTCTTT
-,-,TRBV28,TRBJ1-2,CASSLGSNYGYTF,TGTGCCAGCAGTTTGGGATCGAACTATGGCTACACCTTC
-,-,TRBV15,TRBJ1-2,CATSRAVGTANYGYTF,TGTGCCACCAGCAGGGCGGTTGGGACGGCTAACTATGGCTACACCTTC
-,-,TRBV2,TRBJ2-5,CASSSGDTTQYF,TGTGCCAGCAGTTCCGGGGACACGACCCAGTACTTC